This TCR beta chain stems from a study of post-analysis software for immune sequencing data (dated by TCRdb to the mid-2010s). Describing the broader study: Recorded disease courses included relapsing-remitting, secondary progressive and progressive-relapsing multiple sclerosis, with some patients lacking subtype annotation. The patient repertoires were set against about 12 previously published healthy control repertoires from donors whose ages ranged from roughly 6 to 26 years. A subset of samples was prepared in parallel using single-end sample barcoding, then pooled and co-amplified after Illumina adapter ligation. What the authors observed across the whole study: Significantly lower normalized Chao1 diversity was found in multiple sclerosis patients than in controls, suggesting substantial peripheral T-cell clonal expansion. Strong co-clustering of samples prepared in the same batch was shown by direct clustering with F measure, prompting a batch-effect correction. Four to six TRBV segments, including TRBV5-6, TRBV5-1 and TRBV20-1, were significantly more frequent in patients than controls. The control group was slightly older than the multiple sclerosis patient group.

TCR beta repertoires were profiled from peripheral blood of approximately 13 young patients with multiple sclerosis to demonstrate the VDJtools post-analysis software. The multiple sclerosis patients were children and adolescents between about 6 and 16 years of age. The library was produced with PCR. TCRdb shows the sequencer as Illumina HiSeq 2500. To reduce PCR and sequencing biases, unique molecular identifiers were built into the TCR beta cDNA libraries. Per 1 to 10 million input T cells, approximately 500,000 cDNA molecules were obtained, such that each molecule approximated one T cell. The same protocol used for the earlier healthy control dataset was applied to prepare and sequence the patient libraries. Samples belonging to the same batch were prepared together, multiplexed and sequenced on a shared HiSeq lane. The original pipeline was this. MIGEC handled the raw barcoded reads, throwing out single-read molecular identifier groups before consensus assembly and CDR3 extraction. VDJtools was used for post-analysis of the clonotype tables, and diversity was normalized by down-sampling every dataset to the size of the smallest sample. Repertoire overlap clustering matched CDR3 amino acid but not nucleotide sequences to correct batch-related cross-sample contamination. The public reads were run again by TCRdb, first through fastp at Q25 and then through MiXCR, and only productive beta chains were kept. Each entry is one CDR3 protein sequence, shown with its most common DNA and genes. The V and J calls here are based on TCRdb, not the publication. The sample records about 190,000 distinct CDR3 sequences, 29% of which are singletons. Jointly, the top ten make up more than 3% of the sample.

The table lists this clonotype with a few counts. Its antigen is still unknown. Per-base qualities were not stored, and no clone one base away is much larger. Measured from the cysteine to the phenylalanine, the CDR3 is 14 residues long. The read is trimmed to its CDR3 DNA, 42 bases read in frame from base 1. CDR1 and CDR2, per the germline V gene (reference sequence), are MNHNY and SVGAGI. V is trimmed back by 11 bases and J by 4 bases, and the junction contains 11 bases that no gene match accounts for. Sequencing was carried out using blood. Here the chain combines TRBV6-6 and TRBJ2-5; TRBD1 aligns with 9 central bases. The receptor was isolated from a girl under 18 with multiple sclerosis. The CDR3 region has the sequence CAVRRTGGLETQYF. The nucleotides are TGTGCCGTCCGGCGAACAGGGGGCTTAGAGACCCAGTACTTC.